These 10 T cell receptor beta chains were all obtained from the same sample, sequenced in a study of blood T cell repertoires in COVID-19. Profiled with immunoSEQ multiplex PCR; TCRdb holds only in-frame clones, not every one. There are about 210,000 clones in the sample; more than 85% occur only once, and roughly 0.69% lies in the top ten. The sequenced sample consisted of peripheral blood. These receptors were taken from a man aged 40-49 years with acute or convalescent COVID-19.

This clone has just a few counts. CDR3 loop: CASSFLSTDTQYF. CDR3 bases: TGTGCCAGCAGCTTCCTGAGCACAGATACGCAGTATTTT. The chain carries TRBV7-9 and TRBJ2-3; D gene unclear. The V gene lost 3 bases and the J gene lost 0 bases, with 4 bases spanning the gap. This CDR3 is 13 amino acids long. Germline V gives CDR1 SEHNR, CDR2 FQNEAQ (reference sequence).

The chain joins TRBV7-9 to TRBJ2-5, with 7 bases that match TRBD2. V was clipped by 5 bases and J by 2 bases; unmatched bases: 8. This CDR3 contains 15 residues. The germline gives CDR1 SEHNR, CDR2 FQNEAQ (reference sequence). The CDR3 region is CASSPTLRGQETQYF. The CDR3, as DNA: TGTGCCAGCAGCCCTACCTTGCGGGGGCAAGAGACCCAGTACTTC.

J is TRBJ1-6 and V is TRBV6-5; no firm D call. CDR1 MNHEY and CDR2 SVGAGI come from the germline V gene. This CDR3 comprises 12 residues. V lost 2 bases and J lost 7, with 3 bases in between. As DNA, the CDR3 is TGTGCCAGCAGTTACCCGAATTCACCCCTCCACTTT. Protein sequence: CASSYPNSPLHF.

This clone was observed a few times. V gene TRBV4-1 combines with J gene TRBJ2-1, with TRBD2 matching over 13 bases. The CDR3 sequence is 16 residues long. Germline V gene sequence: CDR1 MGHRA, CDR2 YSYEKL. The V gene end was trimmed by 0 bases and the J gene end by 6 bases; junction bases not matched to a gene: 2. The CDR3 DNA follows: TGCGCCAGCAGCCAAGAAGGGACTAGCGGGACCAATGAGCAGTTCTTC. This translates into CASSQEGTSGTNEQFF.

The chain carries TRBV5-1 and TRBJ2-2; 9 nucleotides align to TRBD2. Germline CDR1 is SGHRS and CDR2 is YFSETQ. There are 17 residues in the CDR3. Trimming at V came to 0 bases and at J to 3 bases, leaving 6 bases not matched to a gene. Written as DNA, the CDR3 is TGCGCCAGCAGCTTGGCTTTAGCGGGGGACTACACCGGGGAGCTGTTTTTT. Encoded protein: CASSLALAGDYTGELFF.

The chain recombines TRBV7-2 with TRBJ2-1, with a possible D match to TRBD1 (6 bases). Germline V gives CDR1 SGHTA, CDR2 FQGNSA. This CDR3 contains 13 residues. V was pared by 11 bases and J by 0 bases, with 11 bases between. CDR3 nucleotide sequence: TGTGCCCAGGGGTTTAGCTCCTACAATGAGCAGTTCTTC. The encoded protein is CAQGFSSYNEQFF.

The chain links TRBV7-9 to TRBJ2-1, with a weak D call TRBD2 (5 bases). Germline V gene sequence: CDR1 SEHNR, CDR2 FQNEAQ (reference sequence). Trimming pared 4 bases from V and 7 bases from J, leaving 23 bases between. The CDR3 covers 17 residues. The CDR3 DNA follows: TGTGCCAGCAGCTCATCCGCCACACCGGGAAGGGTAAATGAGCAGTTCTTC. Translation gives CASSSSATPGRVNEQFF.

As for this clone: Other nucleotide sequences from this sample produce the same CDR3. The chain carries TRBV7-9 and TRBJ2-7, with D unclear. CDR3 length: 11 residues. Looked up from germline, CDR1 is SEHNR and CDR2 is FQNEAQ (reference sequence). The V gene lost 5 bases and the J gene lost 2 bases, with 4 bases spanning the gap. In DNA form, the CDR3 reads TGTGCCAGCAGCCCCGCCTACGAGCAGTACTTC. It yields the protein CASSPAYEQYF.

This clone was observed a few times. The gene calls are TRBV27 and TRBJ2-5; D might be TRBD2 (6 bases). Deletions cut 4 bases from V and 3 bases from J, with 18 bases between. The CDR3 is 16 amino acids. Germline V gene sequence: CDR1 MNHEY, CDR2 SMNVEV (reference sequence). The CDR3 loop is CASSYVSGARKETQYF. CDR3 DNA: TGTGCCAGCAGTTACGTTAGCGGAGCCAGGAAAGAGACCCAGTACTTC.

The chain is built from TRBV19 and TRBJ2-5; D might be TRBD2 (6 bases). The CDR3 contains 17 residues. V lost 6 bases, J lost 4 bases, and 24 bases lay in between. Per the germline V gene, CDR1 is LNHDA and CDR2 is SQIVND (reference sequence). CDR3 amino acids: CASSPVPLAVPRETQYF. The CDR3 bases are TGTGCCAGTAGCCCCGTCCCCTTAGCGGTCCCAAGAGAGACCCAGTACTTC.